What follows are 18 T cell receptor beta chains derived from one specimen sequenced in a study of control samples from healthy donors and cancer patients. Using immunoSEQ multiplex PCR, the repertoire was profiled, and TCRdb retains in-frame clones only, with some absent. The repertoire holds some 100,000 clones, with more than 85% as singletons. The sample taken for sequencing was blood. The receptors here all came from a woman aged 50 to 60 in good health.

CDR3 sequence reads: CASSLTSGGVDTQYF. DNA for the CDR3: TGTGCCAGCAGCTTAACTAGCGGGGGGGTCGATACGCAGTATTTT. This sequence joins TRBV11-2 and TRBJ2-3, with 13 bases aligning to TRBD2. This CDR3 contains 15 residues. The germline gives CDR1 SGHAT, CDR2 FQNNGV. V was clipped by 2 bases and J by 6 bases; unmatched bases: 2.

The CDR3 DNA sequence: TGTGCCAGCAGCTCCCCCGAGGGGCGGGACACAGATACGCAGTATTTT. Translated, it gives CASSSPEGRDTDTQYF. The chain has TRBV7-9 and TRBJ2-3, with D perhaps TRBD2 (6 bases). The V gene lost 4 bases and the J gene lost 2 bases, with 16 bases spanning the gap. This CDR3 is 16 amino acids long. Germline CDR1 is SEHNR and CDR2 is FQNEAQ (reference sequence).

This chain uses TRBV27 with TRBJ2-2, with 12 positions matching TRBD2. J was trimmed by 0 bases and V by 7 bases; bases with no gene match: 12. In germline, CDR1 is MNHEY, CDR2 SMNVEV (reference sequence). The CDR3 extends over 19 amino acids. In DNA form, the CDR3 reads TGTGCCAGCAAGGGGATCCTAGCGGGAGGGCCCGCGAACACCGGGGAGCTGTTTTTT. It codes for CASKGILAGGPANTGELFF.

The chain recombines TRBV16 with TRBJ2-7; maybe TRBD1 (6 bases). Germline CDR1 and CDR2: KGHSY and FQNENV. CDR3 size: 14 residues. Trimming left V 2 bases short and J 7 bases short, with 15 bases between. The DNA of the CDR3 is TGTGCCAGCAGCCAAGATTTGGGGGCTCATGAGCAGTACGTC. This translates into CASSQDLGAHEQYV.

In regard to this clone: A junction end diverges from the germline sequence, so it may reflect a read error. The rearrangement uses TRBV20-1 and TRBJ2-5; TRBD2 matches 9 bases. The CDR3 loop spans 11 amino acids. CDR1 and CDR2 from the germline V gene are DFQATT and SNEGSKA (reference sequence). CDR3 coding DNA: TGCAGTGCTAGAACCGGACTAGCGTCCCACTTC. Amino acids: CSARTGLASHF.

The CDR3 DNA is TGCGCCAGCAGCCAAGCACTGGCCCGGGGGAACACTGAAGCTTTCTTT. It yields the protein CASSQALARGNTEAFF. The chain uses TRBV4-1 and TRBJ1-1, with D unclear. Trimming took 1 base from V and 1 from J, leaving 13 bases between them. The length of the CDR3 is 16 residues. Germline CDR1 is MGHRA and CDR2 is YSYEKL.

A few counts support this clone. The rearrangement uses TRBV19 and TRBJ1-5; D is uncertain. The CDR3 spans 13 residues. Trimming shortened V by 10 bases and J by 5 bases, and 15 bases separated the two germline ends. Germline V gene data show CDR1 as LNHDA and CDR2 as SQIVND (reference sequence). The CDR3 reads CATRDGAYQPQHF. The DNA for the CDR3 is TGTGCCACCCGCGACGGCGCCTATCAGCCCCAGCATTTT.

The V call is TRBV7-9, the J call TRBJ2-2, with 16 positions matching TRBD2. CDR1 is SEHNR, CDR2 FQNEAQ, per germline (reference sequence). This CDR3 has 17 residues. The V segment lost 5 bases and the J segment 4 bases; nucleotides outside the gene matches: 4. The CDR3 coding sequence is TGTGCCAGCAGCCCGGGACTAGCGGGAGGGCTCACCGGGGAGCTGTTTTTT. Translated, it gives CASSPGLAGGLTGELFF.

The rearrangement links TRBV15 to TRBJ2-7; D remains unclear. Deletions cut 6 bases from V and 6 bases from J, with 15 bases between. Germline-derived CDR1 and CDR2 are LNHNV and YYDKDF (reference sequence). The CDR3 is made up of 13 amino acids. CDR3 loop: CATSELQWGEQYF. The DNA for the CDR3 is TGTGCCACCAGTGAGCTGCAGTGGGGCGAGCAGTACTTC. Looking up the rest from reference TRBV15 and TRBJ2-7 gives the full variable domain: DAMVIQNPRYQVTQFGKPVTLSCSQTLNHNVMYWYQQKSSQAPKLLFHYYDKDFNNEADTPDNFQSRRPNTSFCFLDIRSPGLGDTAMYLCATSELQWGEQYFGPGTRLTVT.

The sample holds one count of this clone. This chain joins TRBV7-9 and TRBJ2-6, with D perhaps TRBD2 (6 bases). Trimming stripped 5 bases from V and 0 bases from J, with 14 bases between. Germline values: CDR1 SEHNR, CDR2 FQNEAQ (reference sequence). The CDR3 contains 17 residues. As DNA, the CDR3 is TGTGCCAGCAGCGCGTCCCGCGGGGACTCTGGGGCCAACGTCCTGACTTTC. As protein: CASSASRGDSGANVLTF.

The rearrangement links TRBV18 to TRBJ2-7; TRBD1 agrees at 7 bases. Germline V gives CDR1 KGHSH, CDR2 LQKENI. There are 15 residues in the CDR3. The ends lost 4 bases at V and 0 bases at J; junction bases unmatched: 6. The CDR3 here is CASSRGQAGSYEQYF. The CDR3 region has the DNA TGTGCCAGCTCACGCGGACAGGCGGGCTCCTACGAGCAGTACTTC.

This clone has a handful of counts. This chain links TRBV27 with TRBJ1-1, with TRBD1 as a possible D gene (6 bases). The germline V gene has CDR1 MNHEY and CDR2 SMNVEV (reference sequence). Trimming took off 2 bases at V and 1 base at J, with 8 bases between the two ends. The CDR3 has 14 residues. DNA for the CDR3: TGTGCCAGCAGTTTAACAGGGAGGAACACTGAAGCTTTCTTT. Translated: CASSLTGRNTEAFF.

This sequence joins TRBV7-9 and TRBJ2-5; D is unclear. Germline CDR1 and CDR2: SEHNR and FQNEAQ (reference sequence). The CDR3 runs to 14 residues. The ends were cut back, 0 bases at V and 5 bases at J, with 10 bases in the middle. The CDR3 DNA follows: TGTGCCAGCAGCTTAGCGGCCCCCTGGGAGACCCAGTACTTC. This translates into CASSLAAPWETQYF.

This clone was observed once. The chain links TRBV29-1 to TRBJ2-1, with D unresolved. The CDR3 sequence is 14 residues long. Germline V lookup: CDR1 SQVTM, CDR2 ANQGSEA. Between the trimmed V and J ends, which lost 1 base and 4 bases, there was a span of 11 bases. This chain's CDR3 is CSVEGGVQYNEQFF. CDR3 nucleotide sequence: TGCAGCGTTGAAGGTGGGGTACAGTACAATGAGCAGTTCTTC.

This chain uses TRBV2 with TRBJ1-4, with D maybe TRBD1 (5 bases). CDR1 is SNHLY and CDR2 is FYNNEI in the germline V gene. The CDR3 runs to 14 residues. Trimming removed 6 bases at V and 0 bases at J, with 8 bases between. The CDR3 DNA sequence: TGTGCCAGCAGGAGACAGACAACTAATGAAAAACTGTTTTTT. It yields the protein CASRRQTTNEKLFF.

This clone was recorded once. The gene calls are TRBV19 and TRBJ1-4; 7 positions agree with TRBD1. This CDR3 has 18 residues. CDR1 LNHDA and CDR2 SQIVND come from the germline V gene (reference sequence). V dropped 3 bases and J dropped 7; count of bases not matched to a gene: 17. The CDR3 spells CASSILGSVTGRSEKLFF. CDR3 DNA: TGTGCCAGTAGTATCCTGGGGTCGGTGACAGGGAGAAGTGAAAAACTGTTTTTT.

This chain uses TRBV27 with TRBJ1-2; D is possibly TRBD1 (6 bases). Germline lookup yields CDR1 MNHEY and CDR2 SMNVEV (reference sequence). Trimming took off 6 bases at V and 4 bases at J, with 12 bases between the two ends. This CDR3 is built from 13 residues. CDR3 nucleotides: TGTGCCAGCAGCCAGGGGCGCCTCTATGGCTACACCTTC. Its translation is CASSQGRLYGYTF.

The chain has TRBV10-3 and TRBJ2-1; no definite D call. The V end was cut by 3 bases, the J end by 0 bases, with 12 bases between. The CDR3 sequence is 16 residues long. In germline, CDR1 is ENHRY, CDR2 SYGVKD. CDR3 amino acids: CAISDRASTSYNEQFF. For the CDR3, the DNA is TGTGCCATCAGTGATCGGGCGTCGACCTCCTACAATGAGCAGTTCTTC.